This TCR beta chain comes out of a study of patients and donors after allogeneic stem cell transplantation. This CDR3 spans 17 amino acids. Germline V gene lookup returns CDR1 LNHNV and CDR2 YYDKDF (reference sequence). Trimming stripped 0 bases from V and 5 bases from J, with 17 bases between. TCRdb ran MiXCR on the RT-PCR reads and lists one entry per CDR3 protein. The table has 920,000 or so distinct CDR3 sequences, 18% seen once. The J gene is TRBJ1-5, the V gene TRBV15; D remains ambiguous. Sequenced input: blood, either unsorted or a sorted T cell fraction (not recorded which). The TCR sequence derives from a human donor who was either an allogeneic HSCT recipient or a stem cell or donor lymphocyte infusion donor (not recorded which). It is not recorded whose cells these are; they may come from a transplant donor. The CDR3 protein is CATSREFLGRRDQPQHF. In nucleotides, the CDR3 is TGTGCCACCAGCAGAGAATTTTTGGGCAGGAGAGATCAGCCCCAGCATTTT.